A selection of T cell receptor beta chains follows, all from one sample in a study of tumor-infiltrating lymphocytes in oesophageal squamous cell carcinoma. TCRdb recomputed calls from the PCR reads with MiXCR, one row per CDR3 protein. Among some 19,000 distinct CDR3 sequences listed, under 45% were seen once. The sequenced material came from esophageal tumor tissue. The receptors shown here come from a male donor with esophageal squamous cell carcinoma. Both conserved end residues are part of each CDR3. A D gene is named only where the DNA matches it firmly. For some rows the clone size is stated as once, few or many, or as a class when expanded; others skip it.

>many|TRBV11-2|TRBJ2-7|NA
CASSSGTYTYEQYF
TGTGCCAGCAGCTCCGGGACATACACCTACGAGCAGTACTTC
>medium-sized|TRBV7-2|TRBJ2-7|TRBD2
CASSWGGGRTSGYEQYF
TGTGCCAGCAGCTGGGGAGGGGGAAGGACTAGCGGATACGAGCAGTACTTC
>NA|TRBV5-5|TRBJ2-3|NA
CASSSGPGTDTQYF
TGTGCCAGCAGCTCCGGGCCAGGCACAGATACGCAGTATTTT
>large|TRBV7-6|TRBJ2-2|TRBD1
CASSPGTGVAGELFF
TGTGCCAGCAGCCCAGGGACAGGGGTGGCCGGGGAGCTGTTTTTT
>many|TRBV28|TRBJ1-3|NA
CASSLRNTIYF
TGTGCCAGCAGTTTAAGAAACACCATATATTTT
>NA|TRBV4-1|TRBJ2-1|NA
CASSPLSSNEQFF
TGCGCCAGCAGCCCTCTAAGTAGCAATGAGCAGTTCTTC
>few|TRBV28|TRBJ1-4|NA
CASSGGARTNEKLFF
TGTGCCAGCAGTGGGGGGGCGCGGACTAATGAAAAACTGTTTTTT
>NA|TRBV12-3/TRBV12-4|TRBJ1-1|NA
CASSLDSEAFF
TGTGCCAGCAGTTTAGACTCAGAAGCTTTCTTT
>NA|TRBV6-6|TRBJ2-1|TRBD2
CASSAQASGSYNEQFF
TGTGCCAGCAGTGCTCAAGCTAGCGGGAGCTACAATGAGCAGTTCTTC
>NA|TRBV7-6|TRBJ2-1|NA
CASSLEVTRQFF
TGTGCCAGCAGCTTGGAGGTAACGAGGCAGTTCTTC
>NA|TRBV30|TRBJ2-1|NA
CAWSGTVRNEQFF
TGTGCCTGGAGCGGGACCGTCAGGAATGAGCAGTTCTTC
>many|TRBV6-1|TRBJ2-5|NA
CASSKLVGETQYF
TGTGCCAGCAGTAAACTAGTGGGAGAGACCCAGTACTTC
>once|TRBV5-6|TRBJ2-2|TRBD2
CASSLGGRAFRNTGELFF
TGTGCCAGCAGCTTGGGCGGGAGGGCTTTTCGAAACACCGGGGAGCTGTTTTTT
>many|TRBV19|TRBJ2-1|TRBD2
CASTLSGSTYNEQFF
TGTGCCAGTACCCTTAGCGGGAGCACCTACAATGAGCAGTTCTTC
>many|TRBV6-1|TRBJ1-2|NA
CASTRRGTNYGYTF
TGTGCCAGCACCCGGCGGGGGACCAACTATGGCTACACCTTC
>NA|TRBV7-4|TRBJ2-7|NA
CASSFKAYEQYF
TGTGCCAGCAGCTTTAAAGCCTACGAGCAGTACTTC
>NA|TRBV30|TRBJ1-6|NA
CAWSVVDSYNSPLHF
TGTGCCTGGAGTGTAGTAGACAGCTATAATTCACCCCTCCACTTC
>many|TRBV19|TRBJ2-7|NA
CASSIWAQGGLGEQYF
TGTGCCAGTAGTATTTGGGCGCAGGGCGGCCTTGGGGAGCAGTACTTC
>medium-sized|TRBV28|TRBJ1-1|NA
CGTGLNTEAFF
TGCGGGACGGGTCTGAACACTGAAGCTTTCTTT
>many|TRBV7-6|TRBJ2-2|NA
CASSLGQFSTGELFF
TGTGCCAGCAGCTTAGGGCAGTTCAGCACCGGGGAGCTGTTTTTT
>NA|TRBV10-1|TRBJ1-2|NA
CASSDGSPLGYTF
TGCGCCAGCAGTGATGGCAGTCCGCTGGGCTACACCTTC
>NA|TRBV19|TRBJ1-6|NA
CASSISWGNSPLHF
TGTGCCAGTAGTATTAGCTGGGGTAATTCACCCCTCCACTTT
>many|TRBV12-3/TRBV12-4|TRBJ2-3|NA
CASSFRTSTDTQYF
TGTGCCAGCAGTTTCAGAACTAGCACAGATACGCAGTATTTT
>once|TRBV7-3|TRBJ2-3|NA
CASSRDGDTQYF
TGTGCCAGCAGCCGGGACGGAGATACGCAGTATTTT
>many|TRBV6-1|TRBJ2-7|NA
CASSPEQHYGSYNEQYF
TGTGCCAGCAGTCCCGAGCAACACTACGGTTCCTACAATGAGCAGTACTTC
>few|TRBV7-2|TRBJ2-5|TRBD1
CASSSLQGLETQYF
TGTGCCAGCAGCTCATTACAGGGGCTAGAGACCCAGTACTTC
>medium-sized|TRBV6-1|TRBJ2-7|TRBD1
CASSPLIPGQGSSYEQYF
TGTGCCAGCAGTCCACTGATCCCGGGACAGGGAAGCTCCTACGAGCAGTACTTC
>medium-sized|TRBV11-1|TRBJ1-2|NA
CASSLGVRDYTF
TGTGCCAGCAGCTTAGGTGTCAGAGACTACACCTTC
>medium-sized|TRBV6-1|TRBJ2-7|TRBD2
CASSVGWTGGTYEQYF
TGTGCCAGCAGCGTTGGGTGGACCGGGGGGACTTACGAGCAGTACTTC
>NA|TRBV29-1|TRBJ2-1|TRBD1
CSVRQGDFNNEQFF
TGCAGCGTGAGACAGGGGGACTTCAACAATGAGCAGTTCTTC
>NA|TRBV10-2|TRBJ2-7|NA
CASSGDGYEQYF
TGCGCCAGCAGCGGGGACGGCTACGAGCAGTACTTC
>NA|TRBV9|TRBJ2-1|TRBD1
CASSVAPGQGYNEQFF
TGTGCCAGCAGCGTAGCTCCAGGACAGGGTTACAACGAGCAGTTCTTC